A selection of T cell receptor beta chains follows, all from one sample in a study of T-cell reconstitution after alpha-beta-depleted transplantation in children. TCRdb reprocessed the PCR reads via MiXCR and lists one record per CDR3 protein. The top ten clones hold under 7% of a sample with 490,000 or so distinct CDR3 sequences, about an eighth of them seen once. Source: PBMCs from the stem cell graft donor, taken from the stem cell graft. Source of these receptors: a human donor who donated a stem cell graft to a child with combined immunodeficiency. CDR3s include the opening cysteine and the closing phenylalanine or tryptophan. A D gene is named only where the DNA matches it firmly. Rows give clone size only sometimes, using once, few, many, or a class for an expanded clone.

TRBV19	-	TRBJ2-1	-	CASSSNLGAGYNEQFF	TGTGCCAGTAGTTCCAATTTAGGGGCTGGCTACAATGAGCAGTTCTTC
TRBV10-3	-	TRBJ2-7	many	CAISDPGQGGYEQYF	TGTGCCATCAGTGACCCAGGCCAGGGTGGTTACGAGCAGTACTTC
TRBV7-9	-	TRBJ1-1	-	CASSLNSVGTEAFF	TGTGCCAGCAGCTTAAACAGCGTTGGGACTGAAGCTTTCTTT
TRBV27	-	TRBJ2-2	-	CASSLPGGELFF	TGTGCCAGCAGTCTCCCCGGCGGGGAGCTGTTTTTT
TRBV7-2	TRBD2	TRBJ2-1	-	CASSLVAGSINEQFF	TGTGCCAGCAGCTTAGTAGCGGGGAGTATTAATGAGCAGTTCTTC
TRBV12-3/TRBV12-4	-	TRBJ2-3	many	CASSLNTDTQYF	TGTGCCAGCAGCCTGAACACAGATACGCAGTATTTT
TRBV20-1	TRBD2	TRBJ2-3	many	CSARAGTSGVRTDTQYF	TGCAGTGCTAGGGCCGGGACTAGCGGGGTTCGCACAGATACGCAGTATTTT
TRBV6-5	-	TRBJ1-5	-	CASSYAQPYSNQPQHF	TGTGCCAGCAGTTACGCGCAGCCTTATAGCAATCAGCCCCAGCATTTT
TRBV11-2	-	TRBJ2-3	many	CASSLKGDQTDTQYF	TGTGCCAGCAGCTTAAAAGGGGATCAGACAGATACGCAGTATTTT
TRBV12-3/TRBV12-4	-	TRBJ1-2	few	CASTKLARVYGYTF	TGTGCCAGCACCAAACTCGCCAGGGTCTATGGCTACACCTTC
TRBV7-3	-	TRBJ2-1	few	CASSLSFGAGNEQFF	TGTGCCAGCAGCCTTTCCTTCGGGGCTGGGAATGAGCAGTTCTTC
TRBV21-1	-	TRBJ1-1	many	CASRSGTGGTEAFF	TGTGCCAGCAGGTCCGGGACAGGGGGCACTGAAGCTTTCTTT
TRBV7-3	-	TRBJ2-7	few	CANPRPSGFPYEQYF	TGTGCCAACCCTCGTCCGTCGGGCTTTCCCTACGAGCAGTACTTC
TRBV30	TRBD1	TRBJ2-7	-	CAFRPGQASSSSYEQYF	TGTGCCTTCAGACCGGGACAGGCCTCGTCGAGCTCCTACGAGCAGTACTTC